What follows are 30 T cell receptor beta chains derived from one specimen sequenced in a study of cytomegalovirus exposure and HLA in healthy donors. The PCR made use of 60 Vbeta and 13 Jbeta primers. Measured with immunoSEQ multiplex PCR; TCRdb has only the in-frame clones, and not every one. The sample shows approximately 160,000 clones, 75% of them seen only once. The sequenced sample was PBMCs. These receptors were collected from a man aged 18 to 30 in good health and CMV-seronegative.

This clone was observed once. V usage is TRBV6-5 and J usage is TRBJ2-5, with 8 bases lining up with TRBD2. The trim removed 5 bases at V and 1 base at J, leaving 6 bases unmatched. The CDR3 covers 15 residues. Per germline, CDR1 MNHEY and CDR2 SVGAGI. Here the CDR3 reads CASSRASGFQETQYF. The CDR3 region has the DNA TGTGCCAGCAGTCGCGCTAGCGGGTTCCAAGAGACCCAGTACTTC.

This chain joins TRBV6-5 and TRBJ2-7, with D unclear. The CDR3 extends over 13 amino acids. Trimming cost V 0 bases and J 3 bases, with 6 bases left between them. Looked up from germline, CDR1 is MNHEY and CDR2 is SVGAGI. CDR3 DNA sequence: TGTGCCAGCAGTTACTCGGCAGACTACGAGCAGTACTTC. Amino acid sequence: CASSYSADYEQYF.

This clone was seen ten or more times. The chain employs TRBV14 and TRBJ2-1; D may be TRBD2 (5 bases). The CDR3 is 16 amino acids. Trimming cost V 0 bases and J 2 bases, with 11 bases left between them. Germline V gives CDR1 SGHDN, CDR2 FVKESK. CDR3 coding DNA: TGTGCCAGCAGCCAAGACGGGCTAGCTGCCTACAATGAGCAGTTCTTC. This codes for CASSQDGLAAYNEQFF.

The rearrangement joins TRBV10-2 to TRBJ1-2, with D possibly matching TRBD1 (6 bases). The V gene lost 8 bases and the J gene lost 8 bases, with 15 bases spanning the gap. The CDR3 sequence is 12 residues long. Germline V lookup: CDR1 WSHSY, CDR2 SAAADI. The CDR3, as DNA: TGCGCCAGCGGCGACAGGTACCGCGGCTACACCTTC. Residues: CASGDRYRGYTF.

The chain combines TRBV30 with TRBJ1-5; D is unclear. Germline V gene sequence: CDR1 GTSNPN, CDR2 SVGIG (reference sequence). The CDR3 covers 13 residues. Between the trimmed V and J ends, which lost 0 bases and 3 bases, there was a span of 6 bases. The DNA of the CDR3 is TGTGCCTGGAGTGTACGGGTCAATCAGCCCCAGCATTTT. It yields the protein CAWSVRVNQPQHF.

The rearrangement links TRBV10-3 to TRBJ2-1, with 8 nucleotides matching TRBD2. From germline, CDR1 is ENHRY and CDR2 SYGVKD. The CDR3 loop spans 15 amino acids. V dropped 0 bases and J dropped 7; count of bases not matched to a gene: 5. Written as DNA, the CDR3 is TGTGCCATCAGTGAGTCTAAGCGGGAGCGGAATGAGCAGTTCTTC. Translated: CAISESKRERNEQFF.

The chain employs TRBV5-1 and TRBJ2-2; TRBD1 might be the D (6 bases). The germline V gene has CDR1 SGHRS and CDR2 YFSETQ. This CDR3 has 14 amino acids. V was trimmed by 4 bases and J by 3 bases, leaving 10 bases between them. The CDR3 spells CASSVGQHTGELFF. The CDR3 coding sequence is TGCGCCAGCAGCGTGGGACAACACACCGGGGAGCTGTTTTTT.

This sequence joins TRBV9 and TRBJ2-2, with D perhaps TRBD2 (5 bases). The CDR3 runs 13 residues. V lost 3 bases and J lost 7, with 10 bases in between. CDR1 SGDLS and CDR2 YYNGEE come from the germline V gene. CDR3 loop: CASSAAGIGELFF. CDR3 DNA sequence: TGTGCCAGCAGCGCGGCGGGTATCGGGGAGCTGTTTTTT.

Here the CDR3 DNA reads TGTGCCAGCAGTGTTATACGGCCGGGGGAGCAGTACTTC. Translation: CASSVIRPGEQYF. The V and J genes are TRBV6-4 and TRBJ2-7; D might be TRBD2 (5 bases). V was pared by 4 bases and J by 7 bases, with 14 bases between. The CDR3 runs to 13 residues. CDR1 and CDR2 (germline): MRHNA, SNTAGT.

This chain links TRBV18 with TRBJ2-2; TRBD1 agrees at 9 bases. The length of the CDR3 is 15 residues. The V segment lost 4 bases and the J segment 4 bases; nucleotides outside the gene matches: 4. Germline V lookup: CDR1 KGHSH, CDR2 LQKENI. CDR3 sequence: CASSLGTGRTGELFF. CDR3 sequence (DNA): TGTGCCAGCTCACTCGGGACAGGGCGCACCGGGGAGCTGTTTTTT.

The chain couples TRBV18 to TRBJ2-5; D possibly corresponds to TRBD2 (5 bases). The CDR3 loop spans 15 amino acids. In germline, CDR1 is KGHSH, CDR2 LQKENI. Trimming removed 0 bases at V and 2 bases at J, with 10 bases between. The CDR3 DNA reads as TGTGCCAGCTCACCACCGCGGGCAGAACAAGAGACCCAGTACTTC. It translates to CASSPPRAEQETQYF. Supplemented by reference TRBV18 and TRBJ2-5, the full variable domain reads NAGVMQNPRHLVRRRGQEARLRCSPMKGHSHVYWYRQLPEEGLKFMVYLQKENIIDESGMPKERFSAEFPKEGPSILRIQQVVRGDSAAYFCASSPPRAEQETQYFGPGTRLLVL.

This clone was observed a handful of times. The chain recombines TRBV7-8 with TRBJ2-7, with D unresolved. V was shortened by 5 bases and J by 0 bases, with 11 bases between the two germline ends. CDR1 and CDR2 from the germline V gene are SGHVS and FQNEAQ. The length of the CDR3 is 14 residues. DNA of the CDR3: TGTGCCAGCAGCCAGAGGCGCTTCTCCTACGAGCAGTACTTC. This gives the protein CASSQRRFSYEQYF.

There are a few counts of this clone. The V call is TRBV29-1, the J call TRBJ2-3, with a possible D match to TRBD2 (6 bases). Trimming took 7 bases from V and 0 from J, leaving 8 bases between them. This CDR3 is 12 amino acids long. Looked up from germline, CDR1 is SQVTM and CDR2 is ANQGSEA. The CDR3 sequence: CSAGTSTDTQYF. CDR3 bases: TGCAGCGCCGGGACTAGCACAGATACGCAGTATTTT.

The chain uses TRBV5-6 and TRBJ2-7; the match to TRBD1 covers 8 bases. This CDR3 is built from 16 residues. The V gene's germline CDR1 is SGHDT and CDR2 YYEEEE. Unmatched junction bases numbered 9, after V lost 2 bases and J lost 2 bases. Written as DNA, the CDR3 is TGTGCCAGCAGCTTCCTATTGTGGGGACAGGCCTACGAGCAGTACTTC. Translation: CASSFLLWGQAYEQYF.

The genes are TRBV28 and TRBJ2-7, with 10 bases identical to TRBD1. The CDR3 loop spans 15 amino acids. V dropped 6 bases and J dropped 2; count of bases not matched to a gene: 7. The germline V gene has CDR1 MDHEN and CDR2 SYDVKM. The CDR3 reads CASSSDRGRPYEQYF. CDR3 sequence (DNA): TGTGCCAGCAGCTCCGACAGGGGGCGACCCTACGAGCAGTACTTC.

The chain uses TRBV27 and TRBJ1-5, with TRBD1 identical over 7 bases. Trimming removed 6 bases from V and 0 bases from J; junction bases left unmatched: 5. Germline lookup yields CDR1 MNHEY and CDR2 SMNVEV (reference sequence). The CDR3 runs to 15 residues. The CDR3 spells CASRRQGNSNQPQHF. CDR3 nucleotides: TGTGCCAGCAGGAGACAGGGTAATAGCAATCAGCCCCAGCATTTT.

The CDR3 spells CASSQDSTGQGGIYEQYF. The CDR3 DNA is TGCGCCAGCAGCCAAGATTCGACTGGACAGGGGGGTATCTACGAGCAGTACTTC. V is TRBV4-3 and J is TRBJ2-7; 10 bases align to TRBD1. The germline gives CDR1 LGHNA, CDR2 YSLEER. This CDR3 has 18 residues. V was pared by 0 bases and J by 3 bases, with 11 bases of the junction left unmatched.

The chain couples TRBV25-1 to TRBJ2-3; D remains unclear. Between the trimmed V and J ends, which lost 6 bases and 0 bases, there was a span of 4 bases. CDR3 size: 12 residues. Per germline, CDR1 MGHDK and CDR2 SYGVNS. CDR3 in amino acids: CASSPSTDTQYF. Here the CDR3 DNA reads TGTGCCAGCAGCCCTAGCACAGATACGCAGTATTTT.

This sequence joins TRBV6-5 and TRBJ2-7; 9 nucleotides align to TRBD1. Germline V gives CDR1 MNHEY, CDR2 SVGAGI. The V segment lost 2 bases and the J segment 2 bases; nucleotides outside the gene matches: 1. There are 14 residues in the CDR3. This CDR3 is CASSYRTGAYEQYF. The CDR3, as DNA: TGTGCCAGCAGTTACCGGACAGGGGCCTACGAGCAGTACTTC.

The gene calls are TRBV19 and TRBJ2-2; 9 nucleotides agree with TRBD2. The CDR3 spans 16 residues. V dropped 2 bases and J dropped 5; count of bases not matched to a gene: 6. Germline CDR1 LNHDA, CDR2 SQIVND (reference sequence). Written as DNA, the CDR3 is TGTGCCAGTAGTATATTTCTAGCGGGAAGAACCGGGGAGCTGTTTTTT. It yields the protein CASSIFLAGRTGELFF.

The J gene is TRBJ1-2, the V gene TRBV4-3, with TRBD1 matching 10 bases. V lost 8 bases to trimming and J lost 4 bases; unmatched junction nucleotides: 10. Germline CDR1 is LGHNA and CDR2 is YSLEER. CDR3 length equals 15 residues. CDR3 DNA sequence: TGCGCCAGCCAACCGGGACAGGGGTCTCCCTATGGCTACACCTTC. Translating it yields CASQPGQGSPYGYTF.

This clone was counted a single time. The rearrangement links TRBV4-1 to TRBJ2-1; 9 nucleotides agree with TRBD2. Germline CDR1 MGHRA, CDR2 YSYEKL. V trimming: 3 bases; J trimming: 4 bases; junction bases outside the gene matches: 10. This CDR3 spans 17 amino acids. The CDR3 spells CASSHVMEGLAYNEQFF. The CDR3 DNA reads TGCGCCAGCAGCCATGTAATGGAGGGACTAGCTTACAATGAGCAGTTCTTC.

This clone appeared a few times. This CDR3 reads CASSVATVGIGTQYF. CDR3 sequence (DNA): TGTGCCAGCAGCGTAGCTACAGTAGGCATCGGGACCCAGTACTTC. This chain connects TRBV9 to TRBJ2-5; unclear D gene. CDR1 is SGDLS, CDR2 YYNGEE, per germline. Deletions cut 0 bases from V and 7 bases from J, with 16 bases between. The CDR3 loop spans 15 amino acids.

Only a few counts were recorded for this clone. The chain recombines TRBV28 with TRBJ1-2; D unresolved. This CDR3 region has 14 residues. Per germline, CDR1 MDHEN and CDR2 SYDVKM. V was shortened by 5 bases and J by 8 bases, with 18 bases between the two germline ends. Written as DNA, the CDR3 is TGTGCCAGCAGTCCACGAGAGGAACGGCGGGGCTACACCTTC. This translates into CASSPREERRGYTF.

The chain combines TRBV4-3 with TRBJ2-2; D may be TRBD1 (6 bases). This CDR3 spans 19 amino acids. Germline loops: CDR1 LGHNA, CDR2 YSLEER. V was cut by 0 bases and J by 5 bases, with 22 bases left in between. DNA of the CDR3: TGCGCCAGCAGCCAAGATTTATTTAGGACAGTCCTGAGTACCGGGGAGCTGTTTTTT. It codes for CASSQDLFRTVLSTGELFF.

This clone was seen a few times. The chain has TRBV10-2 and TRBJ1-5; TRBD1 matches 9 bases. Per germline, CDR1 WSHSY and CDR2 SAAADI. This CDR3 spans 14 amino acids. Germline trimming cut 8 bases from V and 3 bases from J; bases unmatched to any gene: 5. CDR3 nucleotides: TGCGCCAGCGTCGGGACAGGGCACAATCAGCCCCAGCATTTT. Translated, it gives CASVGTGHNQPQHF.

This clone has a single count. This rearrangement joins TRBV28 to TRBJ1-1; no clear D. CDR1 is MDHEN, CDR2 SYDVKM, per germline. The V end was cut by 1 base, the J end by 5 bases, with 8 bases between. There are 13 residues in the CDR3. CDR3 in DNA: TGTGCCAGCAGTTTATTCTTATTAACTGAAGCTTTCTTT. It translates to CASSLFLLTEAFF.

The chain has TRBV5-1 and TRBJ1-2; TRBD1 agrees at 8 bases. The CDR3 spans 18 residues. The germline V gene has CDR1 SGHRS and CDR2 YFSETQ. Trimming removed 0 bases from V and 2 bases from J; junction bases left unmatched: 12. This CDR3 reads CASSLAQGQGAINYGYTF. In DNA form, the CDR3 reads TGCGCCAGCAGCTTGGCCCAAGGACAGGGCGCGATAAACTATGGCTACACCTTC.

The chain carries TRBV5-5 and TRBJ1-4; no definite D call. Germline CDR1 reads SGHKS; CDR2 reads YYEKEE (reference sequence). The CDR3 length is 17 residues. The V and J ends lost 1 base and 2 bases respectively, with 15 bases between them. DNA for the CDR3: TGTGCCAGCAGCTTGAGTCCAGGAAAAGCTACTAATGAAAAACTGTTTTTT. The encoded protein is CASSLSPGKATNEKLFF.

V and J are TRBV2 and TRBJ2-5; 8 bases fit TRBD1. The better agreement between TRBJ2-7 and the DNA end casts doubt on the J call. There are 12 residues in the CDR3. Looked up from germline, CDR1 is SNHLY and CDR2 is FYNNEI. The CDR3 DNA follows: TGTGCCAGCCTCCACACAGGGGGCGAGCAGTACTTC. Translation gives CASLHTGGEQYF.